The 32 T cell receptor beta chains presented below share a single source sample, sequenced in a study of blood T cells in healthy people across ages. A second PCR, run for roughly 7 to 11 cycles, used a sample-barcoded 5' primer plus a J-beta primer mix. TCRdb reprocessed the 5' RACE reads with MiXCR, giving one entry per CDR3 protein. This table has 1.5 million to 1.9 million distinct CDR3 sequences, under 55% appearing once. Source material: blood. The receptor source for this set is a woman between 18 and 29 years old in good health.

This clonotype was observed a handful of times. The V call is TRBV30, the J call TRBJ2-1; D is unresolved. CDR1 GTSNPN and CDR2 SVGIG come from the germline V gene (reference sequence). V was shortened by 0 bases and J by 0 bases, with 9 bases between the two germline ends. The CDR3 runs 15 residues. CDR3 loop: CAWSVGDSSYNEQFF. The CDR3 coding sequence is TGTGCCTGGAGTGTAGGAGATAGCTCCTACAATGAGCAGTTCTTC.

The chain has TRBV10-3 and TRBJ1-2; D may be TRBD1 (6 bases). V was pared by 0 bases and J by 4 bases, with 15 bases between. In germline, CDR1 is ENHRY, CDR2 SYGVKD. The CDR3 is 16 residues long. The CDR3 loop is CAISESTGNSPYGYTF. CDR3 sequence (DNA): TGTGCCATCAGTGAGTCTACAGGGAACTCCCCCTATGGCTACACCTTC.

There are a few counts of this clonotype. The V and J genes are TRBV7-9 and TRBJ2-1; 12 bases map to TRBD2. The trim removed 1 base at V and 8 bases at J, leaving 3 bases unmatched. The CDR3 has 15 residues. The germline gives CDR1 SEHNR, CDR2 FQNEAQ (reference sequence). DNA for the CDR3: TGTGCCAGCAGCTTAGTGACTAGCGGGGGTCATGAGCAGTTCTTC. Protein product: CASSLVTSGGHEQFF.

In its sample, this clonotype was seen a few times. The rearrangement links TRBV25-1 to TRBJ2-3; TRBD2 agrees at 11 bases. This CDR3 comprises 19 residues. V lost 1 base and J lost 0; bases outside the gene matches: 9. Germline V gives CDR1 MGHDK, CDR2 SYGVNS. This CDR3 reads CASSESGLAGGPSTDTQYF. The CDR3 DNA sequence: TGTGCCAGCAGTGAATCCGGTCTAGCGGGGGGCCCTAGCACAGATACGCAGTATTTT.

This clonotype was found a few times. The chain is built from TRBV10-3 and TRBJ1-5; D unclear. The CDR3 spans 13 residues. Germline values: CDR1 ENHRY, CDR2 SYGVKD. Between the trimmed V and J ends, which lost 4 bases and 0 bases, there was a span of 4 bases. The chain's CDR3 is CAISGYSNQPQHF. CDR3 nucleotide sequence: TGTGCCATCAGTGGTTATAGCAATCAGCCCCAGCATTTT.

This clonotype was found a few times. The rearrangement uses TRBV6-2 or TRBV6-3 and TRBJ1-2; D gene ambiguous. The CDR3 length is 14 residues. CDR1 MNHEY and CDR2 SVGEGT come from the germline V gene. Trimming removed 0 bases at V and 4 bases at J, with 9 bases between. DNA for the CDR3: TGTGCCAGCAGTTACTCAGCAGGAGCCTATGGCTACACCTTC. Residues: CASSYSAGAYGYTF.

This clonotype was picked up many times. The gene calls are TRBV7-2 and TRBJ2-7, with D maybe TRBD2 (5 bases). Judging by the DNA end, TRBJ2-5 fits better; the J call may be wrong. Germline V gives CDR1 SGHTA, CDR2 FQGNSA. The CDR3 runs to 13 residues. DNA for the CDR3: TGTGCCAGCAGCTTAAGGCGAGGGGAGACCCAGTACTTC. Its translation is CASSLRRGETQYF.

The table lists this clonotype with a few counts. V gene TRBV25-1 combines with J gene TRBJ1-5, with D possibly being TRBD1 (5 bases). The germline V gene has CDR1 MGHDK and CDR2 SYGVNS. CDR3 length: 14 residues. The V end lost 6 bases, the J end lost 7 bases, and 16 bases lay between the germline ends. DNA of the CDR3: TGTGCCAGCAGGAGGGTCGCAGGGCCGCAGCCCCAGCATTTT. It codes for CASRRVAGPQPQHF.

This rearrangement joins TRBV13 to TRBJ2-7; D not resolved. The CDR3 has 15 residues. The V and J ends lost 5 bases and 0 bases respectively, with 14 bases between them. CDR1 and CDR2 (germline): PRHDT, FYEKMQ (reference sequence). CDR3 region: CASSPSPLISYEQYF. The CDR3 DNA reads as TGTGCCAGCAGCCCCTCCCCGTTAATCTCCTACGAGCAGTACTTC.

CDR3 in amino acids: CSARVGAENPNQPQHF. The CDR3 nucleotides read TGCAGTGCTAGAGTAGGGGCCGAAAATCCGAATCAGCCCCAGCATTTT. This chain joins TRBV20-1 and TRBJ1-5; a weak D match, TRBD1 (5 bases). V was shortened by 1 base and J by 4 bases, with 17 bases between the two germline ends. The CDR3 extends over 16 amino acids. The germline V gene encodes CDR1 DFQATT and CDR2 SNEGSKA (reference sequence).

The chain recombines TRBV20-1 with TRBJ2-1, with D maybe TRBD2 (5 bases). This CDR3 comprises 15 residues. The germline V gene encodes CDR1 DFQATT and CDR2 SNEGSKA (reference sequence). The germline V and J ends were trimmed by 3 bases and 2 bases, with 14 bases remaining between them. The CDR3 reads CSASRTAGAYNEQFF. The CDR3 DNA follows: TGCAGTGCTAGCAGGACTGCCGGGGCCTACAATGAGCAGTTCTTC.

The chain combines TRBV11-1 with TRBJ2-4; 7 nucleotides line up with TRBD2. The CDR3 totals 14 residues. The V and J ends lost 6 bases and 5 bases, in that order; junction bases with no gene match: 7. Germline V CDR1 and CDR2: SGHAT, FQDESV (reference sequence). CDR3 DNA sequence: TGTGCCAGCAGTCAGCGGGGTGTGGAAAACATTCAGTACTTC. It yields the protein CASSQRGVENIQYF.

This chain uses TRBV6-5 with TRBJ2-1; 13 bases match TRBD2. Germline CDR1 is MNHEY and CDR2 is SVGAGI. The junction had 7 bases not matched to a gene; V was cut back by 4 bases and J by 10 bases. The CDR3 runs to 15 residues. The CDR3 nucleotides are TGTGCCAGCAGTTCTAGACTAGCGGGAGGCTACGAGCAGTTCTTC. It codes for CASSSRLAGGYEQFF.

CDR3 sequence (DNA): TGTGCCAGCAGTGAGATAAGTACCGACCCCGCGGGCTACACCTTC. Translating gives CASSEISTDPAGYTF. This chain joins TRBV2 and TRBJ1-2; no clear D. V lost 3 bases to trimming and J lost 8 bases, with 19 bases between them. The CDR3 consists of 15 residues. Germline CDR1 is SNHLY and CDR2 is FYNNEI.

The chain uses TRBV5-1 and TRBJ2-2, with D hard to call. The CDR3 spans 14 residues. Germline CDR1 SGHRS, CDR2 YFSETQ. V lost 8 bases and J lost 2, with 13 bases in between. The CDR3 DNA sequence: TGCGCCAGTACAGCGACCCTCAACACCGGGGAGCTGTTTTTT. Translation gives CASTATLNTGELFF. Supplemented by reference TRBV5-1 and TRBJ2-2, the full variable domain reads KAGVTQTPRYLIKTRGQQVTLSCSPISGHRSVSWYQQTPGQGLQFLFEYFSETQRNKGNFPGRFSGRQFSNSRSEMNVSTLELGDSALYLCASTATLNTGELFFGEGSRLTVL.

The chain joins TRBV7-9 to TRBJ1-6; D is perhaps TRBD1 (6 bases). Germline CDR1 and CDR2: SEHNR and FQNEAQ (reference sequence). Trimming stripped 1 base from V and 9 bases from J, with 13 bases between. The length of the CDR3 is 15 residues. The DNA for the CDR3 is TGTGCCAGCAGCTTAGGGAAAGGGGGGAGTTCACCCCTCCACTTT. It specifies CASSLGKGGSSPLHF.

J is TRBJ1-3 and V is TRBV9; D remains unclear. Deletions cut 4 bases from V and 1 base from J, with 9 bases between. CDR1 is SGDLS, CDR2 YYNGEE, per germline. This CDR3 is 14 amino acids long. This chain's CDR3 is CASSISTSGNTIYF. The CDR3 nucleotides read TGTGCCAGCAGCATAAGCACTTCTGGAAACACCATATATTTT.

The chain has TRBV10-3 and TRBJ1-1, with D tentatively TRBD1 (5 bases). Trimming shortened V by 6 bases and J by 3 bases, and 17 bases separated the two germline ends. This CDR3 contains 15 residues. CDR1 and CDR2 from the germline V gene are ENHRY and SYGVKD. CDR3 loop: CAIRRGLLGDTEAFF. CDR3 nucleotide sequence: TGTGCCATCAGGCGGGGTCTCTTGGGGGACACTGAAGCTTTCTTT.

This CDR3 is CSARLIWGQAKNIQYF. The CDR3 DNA is TGCAGTGCTAGACTCATTTGGGGACAGGCCAAAAACATTCAGTACTTC. The rearrangement uses TRBV20-1 and TRBJ2-4; 7 bases align to TRBD1. The junction had 8 bases not matched to a gene; V was cut back by 2 bases and J by 1 base. In germline, CDR1 is DFQATT, CDR2 SNEGSKA (reference sequence). The CDR3 runs 16 residues.

This chain connects TRBV6-5 to TRBJ2-3; D might be TRBD2 (6 bases). Germline-derived CDR1 and CDR2 are MNHEY and SVGAGI. V was trimmed by 0 bases and J by 0 bases, leaving 25 bases between them. This CDR3 is 21 amino acids long. CDR3 amino acids: CASSYSQTGAGWGSSTDTQYF. In DNA, the CDR3 is TGTGCCAGCAGTTACTCCCAGACGGGAGCAGGGTGGGGATCTAGCACAGATACGCAGTATTTT.

The chain combines TRBV20-1 with TRBJ1-5; D is ambiguous. Germline V CDR1 and CDR2: DFQATT, SNEGSKA (reference sequence). With 6 bases removed from V and 3 bases from J, the gap between germline ends came to 15 bases. This CDR3 contains 14 residues. Written as DNA, the CDR3 is TGCAGTGCCCCCGCTGTAGGGATCAATCAGCCCCAGCATTTT. Protein sequence: CSAPAVGINQPQHF.

This chain uses TRBV7-8 with TRBJ2-1; 8 bases map to TRBD1. The CDR3 has 18 residues. Trimming at V came to 5 bases and at J to 10 bases, leaving 22 bases not matched to a gene. Germline V gene sequence: CDR1 SGHVS, CDR2 FQNEAQ. The CDR3 bases are TGTGCCAGCAGCCTAACATTCCAGGGGGCGAGATTGAGAAACGAGCAGTTCTTC. This gives the protein CASSLTFQGARLRNEQFF.

The chain combines TRBV20-1 with TRBJ2-1; 11 nucleotides match TRBD2. The closer fit of TRBJ2-7 to the DNA end suggests the J call may be wrong. The germline V gene encodes CDR1 DFQATT and CDR2 SNEGSKA (reference sequence). This CDR3 spans 12 amino acids. DNA of the CDR3: TGCAGTGTAGCGGGGGGGCCCAGTGAGCAGTACTTC. The encoded protein is CSVAGGPSEQYF.

This clonotype was seen only a few times. The genes are TRBV4-3 and TRBJ1-1, with unresolved D. Trimming pared 3 bases from V and 1 base from J, leaving 12 bases between. This CDR3 has 15 amino acids. Germline loops: CDR1 LGHNA, CDR2 YSLEER. The CDR3 sequence is CASSQAPRGNTEAFF. In nucleotides, the CDR3 is TGCGCCAGCAGCCAGGCCCCCAGAGGGAACACTGAAGCTTTCTTT.

This clonotype was counted at least ten times. The chain recombines TRBV7-2 with TRBJ2-7; TRBD2 matches 15 bases. Germline V gene lookup returns CDR1 SGHTA and CDR2 FQGNSA. The CDR3 contains 17 residues. V was clipped by 5 bases and J by 0 bases; unmatched bases: 5. The CDR3 DNA is TGTGCCAGCAGCCCGGGACTAGCGGGAGGTGACTCCTACGAGCAGTACTTC. Residues: CASSPGLAGGDSYEQYF.

The chain uses TRBV4-1 and TRBJ1-1; unclear D gene. V shed 4 bases and J shed 4 bases, with 13 bases lying between them. The germline gives CDR1 MGHRA, CDR2 YSYEKL. The CDR3 spans 14 residues. This CDR3 is CASSPHMGITEAFF. The CDR3 DNA is TGCGCCAGCAGCCCCCATATGGGGATCACTGAAGCTTTCTTT.

This clonotype was counted many times. The chain recombines TRBV19 with TRBJ1-2, with 7 positions matching TRBD1. The CDR3 totals 12 residues. Trimming at V came to 10 bases and at J to 4 bases, leaving 6 bases not matched to a gene. Germline CDR1 and CDR2: LNHDA and SQIVND (reference sequence). This CDR3 is CATTHRGYGYTF. CDR3 DNA: TGTGCCACCACCCACAGGGGCTATGGCTACACCTTC.

The CDR3 sequence is CSVEAPEDYSIQYF. The CDR3 DNA reads as TGCAGCGTTGAGGCCCCGGAGGACTACAGCATTCAGTACTTC. The chain links TRBV29-1 to TRBJ2-4, with D possibly matching TRBD2 (6 bases). The germline V and J ends were trimmed by 3 bases and 9 bases, with 18 bases remaining between them. This CDR3 region has 14 residues. In germline, CDR1 is SQVTM, CDR2 ANQGSEA.

The chain has TRBV7-8 and TRBJ2-5; weak D call: TRBD1 (5 bases). Germline V gene lookup returns CDR1 SGHVS and CDR2 FQNEAQ. The CDR3 consists of 15 residues. V dropped 0 bases and J dropped 2 bases, with 10 bases sitting between them. The CDR3 DNA reads as TGTGCCAGCAGCTTAGCTGAACAGGTACAAGAGACCCAGTACTTC. Amino acid sequence: CASSLAEQVQETQYF.

This sequence joins TRBV12-3 or TRBV12-4 and TRBJ2-1, with 8 positions matching TRBD1. V gave up 5 bases and J gave up 9 bases; unmatched junction bases: 12. The CDR3 is 15 amino acids. The CDR3 loop is CASSRTGSISGEQFF. CDR3 in DNA: TGTGCCAGCAGTCGGACAGGGTCGATTAGTGGTGAGCAGTTCTTC.

On this clonotype itself: Sequence at one end of the junction differs from germline and may be a read error. The chain employs TRBV6-2 or TRBV6-3 and TRBJ2-7; D uncertain. CDR3 length: 13 amino acids. The germline gives CDR1 MNHEY, CDR2 SVGEGT. In DNA, the CDR3 is TGTGCCGGCAGCCGCCCGTGGGCCTACGAACAGTACTTC. This codes for CAGSRPWAYEQYF.

This chain connects TRBV4-3 to TRBJ1-5; D uncertain. Germline CDR1 and CDR2: LGHNA and YSLEER. V dropped 1 base and J dropped 4 bases, with 11 bases sitting between them. This CDR3 comprises 15 residues. Here the CDR3 reads CASSQGLTANQPQHF. The CDR3 DNA reads as TGCGCCAGCAGCCAAGGTCTAACAGCAAATCAGCCCCAGCATTTT.